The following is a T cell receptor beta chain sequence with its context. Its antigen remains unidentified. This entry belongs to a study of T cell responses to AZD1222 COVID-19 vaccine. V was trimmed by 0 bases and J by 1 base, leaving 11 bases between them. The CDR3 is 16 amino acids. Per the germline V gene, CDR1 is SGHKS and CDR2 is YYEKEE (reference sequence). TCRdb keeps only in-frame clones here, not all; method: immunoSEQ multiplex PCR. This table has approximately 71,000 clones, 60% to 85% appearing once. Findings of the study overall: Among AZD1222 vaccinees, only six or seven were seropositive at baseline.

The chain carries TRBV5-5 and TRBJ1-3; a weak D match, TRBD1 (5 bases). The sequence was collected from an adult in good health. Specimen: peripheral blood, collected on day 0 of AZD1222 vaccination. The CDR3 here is CASSLGSGSSGNTIYF. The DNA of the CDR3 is TGTGCCAGCAGCTTGGGGTCAGGGTCATCTGGAAACACCATATATTTT.